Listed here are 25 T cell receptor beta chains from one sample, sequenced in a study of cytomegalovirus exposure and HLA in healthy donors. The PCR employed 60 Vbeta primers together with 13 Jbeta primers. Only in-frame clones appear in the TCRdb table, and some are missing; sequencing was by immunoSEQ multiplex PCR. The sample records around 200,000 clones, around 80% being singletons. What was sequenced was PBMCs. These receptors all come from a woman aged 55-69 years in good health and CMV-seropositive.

CDR3 in DNA: TGTGCCAGCTCACCAGGGACAGGGAATGAGCAGTTCTTC. Its protein is CASSPGTGNEQFF. The chain combines TRBV18 with TRBJ2-1, with TRBD1 matching 9 bases. J gave up 7 bases and V 2 bases, and 0 bases lay outside the gene matches. CDR3 size: 13 residues. CDR1 and CDR2 (germline): KGHSH, LQKENI.

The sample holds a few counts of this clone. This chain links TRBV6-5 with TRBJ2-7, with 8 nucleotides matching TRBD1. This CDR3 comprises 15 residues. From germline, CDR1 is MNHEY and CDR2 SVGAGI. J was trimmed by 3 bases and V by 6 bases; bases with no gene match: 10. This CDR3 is CASRPRTGNGYEQYF. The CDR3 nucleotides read TGTGCCAGCAGACCGAGGACAGGGAACGGCTACGAGCAGTACTTC.

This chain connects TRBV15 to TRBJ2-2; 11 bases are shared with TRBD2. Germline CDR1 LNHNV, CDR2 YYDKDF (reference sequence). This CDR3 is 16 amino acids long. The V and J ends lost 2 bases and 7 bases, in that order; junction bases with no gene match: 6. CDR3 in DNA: TGTGCCACCAGCAGATATAGCGGGAGGGCCCTCGGGGAGCTGTTTTTT. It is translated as CATSRYSGRALGELFF.

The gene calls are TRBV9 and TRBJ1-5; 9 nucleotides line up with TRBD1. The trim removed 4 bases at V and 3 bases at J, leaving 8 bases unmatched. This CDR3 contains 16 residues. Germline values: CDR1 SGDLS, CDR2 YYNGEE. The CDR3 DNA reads TGTGCCAGCAGCCCGTCGACAGGGGGTTCCAATCAGCCCCAGCATTTT. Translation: CASSPSTGGSNQPQHF.

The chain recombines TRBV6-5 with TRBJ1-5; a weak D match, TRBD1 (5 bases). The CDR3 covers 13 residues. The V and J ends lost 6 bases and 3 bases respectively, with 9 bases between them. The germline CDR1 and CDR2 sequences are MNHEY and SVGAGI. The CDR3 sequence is CASRRGINQPQHF. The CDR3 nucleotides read TGTGCCAGCAGGCGGGGGATCAATCAGCCCCAGCATTTT.

CDR3 in DNA: TGTGCCAGCAGTTATAGCGGGGGAGAAGATACGCAGTATTTT. It codes for CASSYSGGEDTQYF. V gene TRBV27 combines with J gene TRBJ2-3, with TRBD2 identical over 9 bases. Germline CDR1 MNHEY, CDR2 SMNVEV (reference sequence). V lost 4 bases to trimming and J lost 5 bases; unmatched junction nucleotides: 4. This CDR3 has 14 residues.

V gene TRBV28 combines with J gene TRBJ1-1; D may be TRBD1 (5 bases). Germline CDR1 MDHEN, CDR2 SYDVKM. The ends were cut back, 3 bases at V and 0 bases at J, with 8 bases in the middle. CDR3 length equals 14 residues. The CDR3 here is CASSLQGLNTEAFF. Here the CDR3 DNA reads TGTGCCAGCAGTTTGCAGGGCCTGAACACTGAAGCTTTCTTT.

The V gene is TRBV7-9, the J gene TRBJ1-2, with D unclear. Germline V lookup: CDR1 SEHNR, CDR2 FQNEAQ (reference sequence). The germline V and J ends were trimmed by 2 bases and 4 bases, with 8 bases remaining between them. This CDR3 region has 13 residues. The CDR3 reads CASSLPGSYGYTF. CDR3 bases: TGTGCCAGCAGCTTACCCGGGAGCTATGGCTACACCTTC.

CDR3 sequence: CASSKAPGGNLNTEAFF. The CDR3 DNA is TGTGCCAGCAGCAAGGCCCCAGGGGGGAACCTGAACACTGAAGCTTTCTTT. The J gene is TRBJ1-1, the V gene TRBV7-2; 7 bases agree with TRBD1. The ends lost 5 bases at V and 0 bases at J; junction bases unmatched: 12. The length of the CDR3 is 17 residues. Germline assignment: CDR1 SGHTA and CDR2 FQGNSA.

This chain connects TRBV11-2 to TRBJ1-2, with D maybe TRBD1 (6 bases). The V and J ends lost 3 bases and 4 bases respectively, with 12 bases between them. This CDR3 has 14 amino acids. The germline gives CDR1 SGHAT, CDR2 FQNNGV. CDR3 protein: CASSFRGNIYGYTF. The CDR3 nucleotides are TGTGCCAGCAGCTTTAGGGGGAACATCTATGGCTACACCTTC.

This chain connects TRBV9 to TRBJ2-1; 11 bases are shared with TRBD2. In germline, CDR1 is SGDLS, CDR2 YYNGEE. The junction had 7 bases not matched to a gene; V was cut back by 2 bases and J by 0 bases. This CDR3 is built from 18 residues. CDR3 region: CASSVSSGGLSSYNEQFF. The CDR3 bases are TGTGCCAGCAGCGTCTCTAGCGGGGGGCTAAGCTCCTACAATGAGCAGTTCTTC.

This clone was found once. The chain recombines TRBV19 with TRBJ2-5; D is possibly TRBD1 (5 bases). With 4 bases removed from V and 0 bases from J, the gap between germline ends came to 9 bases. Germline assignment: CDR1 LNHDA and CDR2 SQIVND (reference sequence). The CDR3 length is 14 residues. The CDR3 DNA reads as TGTGCCAGTAGTAAAGGACAACACCAAGAGACCCAGTACTTC. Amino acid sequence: CASSKGQHQETQYF.

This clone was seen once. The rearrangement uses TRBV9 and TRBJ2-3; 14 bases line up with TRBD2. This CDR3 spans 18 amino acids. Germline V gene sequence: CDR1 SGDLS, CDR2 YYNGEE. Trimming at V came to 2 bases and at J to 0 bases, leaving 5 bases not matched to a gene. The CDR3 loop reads CASSVGTSGGASTDTQYF. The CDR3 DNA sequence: TGTGCCAGCAGCGTGGGGACTAGCGGGGGCGCTAGCACAGATACGCAGTATTTT.

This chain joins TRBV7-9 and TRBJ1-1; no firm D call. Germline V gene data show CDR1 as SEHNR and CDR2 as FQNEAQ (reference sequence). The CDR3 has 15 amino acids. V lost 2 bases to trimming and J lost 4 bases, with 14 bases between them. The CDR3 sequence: CASSLIGFKITEAFF. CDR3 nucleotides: TGTGCCAGCAGCTTAATCGGGTTTAAGATCACTGAAGCTTTCTTT.

The CDR3 region has the DNA TGTGCCAGCACCCTAAACTTAAGATCAGCGGGGGGGTGGGAGACCCAGTACTTC. Protein sequence: CASTLNLRSAGGWETQYF. This chain uses TRBV5-6 with TRBJ2-5; 10 nucleotides match TRBD2. V lost 6 bases to trimming and J lost 5 bases; unmatched junction nucleotides: 19. The CDR3 is 18 residues long. Germline CDR1 is SGHDT and CDR2 is YYEEEE. Together with reference TRBV5-6 and TRBJ2-5, the CDR3 gives the full variable domain: DAGVTQSPTHLIKTRGQQVTLRCSPKSGHDTVSWYQQALGQGPQFIFQYYEEEERQRGNFPDRFSGHQFPNYSSELNVNALLLGDSALYLCASTLNLRSAGGWETQYFGPGTRLLVL.

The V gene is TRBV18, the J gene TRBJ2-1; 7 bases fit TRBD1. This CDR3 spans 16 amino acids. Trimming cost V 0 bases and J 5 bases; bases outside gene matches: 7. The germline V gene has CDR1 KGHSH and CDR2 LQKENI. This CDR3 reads CASSPPWQGDHNEQFF. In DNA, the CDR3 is TGTGCCAGCTCACCACCGTGGCAGGGGGACCACAATGAGCAGTTCTTC.

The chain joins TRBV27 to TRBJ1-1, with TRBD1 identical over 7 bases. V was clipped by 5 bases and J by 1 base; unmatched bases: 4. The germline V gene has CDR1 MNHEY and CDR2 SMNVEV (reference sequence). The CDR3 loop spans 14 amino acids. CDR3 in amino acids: CASSQGGKNTEAFF. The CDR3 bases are TGTGCCAGCAGTCAGGGGGGCAAGAACACTGAAGCTTTCTTT.

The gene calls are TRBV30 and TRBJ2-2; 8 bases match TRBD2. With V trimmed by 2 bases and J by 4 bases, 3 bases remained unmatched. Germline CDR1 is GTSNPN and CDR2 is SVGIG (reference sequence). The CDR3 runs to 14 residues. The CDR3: CAWSLAGSTGELFF. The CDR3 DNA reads TGTGCCTGGAGTTTAGCGGGATCCACCGGGGAGCTGTTTTTT.

The CDR3 bases are TGTGCCAGCAGCGCGGGGGGAGGGGGATTCACTGGGGCCAACGTCCTGACTTTC. Translation gives CASSAGGGGFTGANVLTF. This chain links TRBV9 with TRBJ2-6, with D perhaps TRBD2 (7 bases). CDR1 and CDR2 (germline): SGDLS, YYNGEE. V lost 3 bases and J 2 bases, leaving 18 bases between the germline ends. This CDR3 comprises 18 residues.

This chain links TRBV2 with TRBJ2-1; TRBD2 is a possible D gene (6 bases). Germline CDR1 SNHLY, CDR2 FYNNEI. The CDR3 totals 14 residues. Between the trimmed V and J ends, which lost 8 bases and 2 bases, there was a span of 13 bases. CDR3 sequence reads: CASPASETYNEQFF. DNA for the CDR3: TGTGCCAGCCCGGCTAGCGAGACCTACAATGAGCAGTTCTTC.

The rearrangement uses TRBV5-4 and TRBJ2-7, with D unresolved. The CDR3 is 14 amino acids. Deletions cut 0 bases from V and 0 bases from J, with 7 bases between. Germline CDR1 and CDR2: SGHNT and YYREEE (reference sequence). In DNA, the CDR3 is TGTGCCAGCAGCTTGGATCCTAGCTCCTACGAGCAGTACTTC. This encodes CASSLDPSSYEQYF.

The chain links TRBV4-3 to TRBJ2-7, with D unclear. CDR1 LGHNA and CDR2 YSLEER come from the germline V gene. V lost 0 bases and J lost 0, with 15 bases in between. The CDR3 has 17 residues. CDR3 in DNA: TGCGCCAGCAGCCAAGATCGATTTAGAGGATTCTCCTACGAGCAGTACTTC. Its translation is CASSQDRFRGFSYEQYF.

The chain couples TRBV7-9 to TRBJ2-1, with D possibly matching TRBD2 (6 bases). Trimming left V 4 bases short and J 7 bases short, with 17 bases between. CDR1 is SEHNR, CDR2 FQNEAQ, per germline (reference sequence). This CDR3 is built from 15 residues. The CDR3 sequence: CASSSPPFSGNEQFF. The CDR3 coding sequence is TGTGCCAGCAGCTCCCCCCCGTTTAGCGGTAATGAGCAGTTCTTC.

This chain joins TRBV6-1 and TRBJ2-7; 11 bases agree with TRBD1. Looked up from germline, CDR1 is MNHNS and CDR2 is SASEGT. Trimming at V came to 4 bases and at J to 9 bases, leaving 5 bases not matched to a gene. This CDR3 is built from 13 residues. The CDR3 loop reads CASSADRGRGQYF. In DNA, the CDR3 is TGTGCCAGCAGTGCGGACAGGGGGCGAGGGCAGTACTTC.

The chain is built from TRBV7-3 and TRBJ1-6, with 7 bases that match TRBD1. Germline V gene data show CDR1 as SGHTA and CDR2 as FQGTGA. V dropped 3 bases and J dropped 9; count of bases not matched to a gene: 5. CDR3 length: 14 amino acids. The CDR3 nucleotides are TGTGCCAGCAGCTTTCAGGGGGGAACTTCACCCCTCCACTTT. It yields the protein CASSFQGGTSPLHF.